Listed here are 22 T cell receptor beta chains from one sample, sequenced in a study of blood T cell repertoires in COVID-19. TCRdb's table, derived via immunoSEQ multiplex PCR, lists solely in-frame clones and lacks some. The sample carries a few hundred thousand clones, under 90% recorded once. The sequenced sample consisted of peripheral blood. These receptors came from a woman between 40 and 50 years old who had recovered from COVID-19.

The chain couples TRBV1 to TRBJ2-1; the table's D call of TRBD1 was not tested on the DNA. TRBV1 is a documented pseudogene. The length of the CDR3 is 15 residues. The CDR3 region has the DNA TGCACCAGCAGCCAAGAAGCTACAGGTGGCAATGAGCAGTTCTTC. It yields the protein CTSSQEATGGNEQFF.

The sample holds one count of this clone. The genes are TRBV24-1 and TRBJ2-7; perhaps TRBD1 as D (6 bases). There are 12 residues in the CDR3. Trimming shortened V by 7 bases and J by 3 bases, and 9 bases separated the two germline ends. Germline V gene lookup returns CDR1 KGHDR and CDR2 SFDVKD. CDR3 coding DNA: TGTGCCACCAGCCTGACAGGCTACGAGCAGTACTTC. It is translated as CATSLTGYEQYF.

This clone was seen a single time. This chain uses TRBV30 with TRBJ1-1; maybe TRBD1 (5 bases). The CDR3 sequence is 12 residues long. The germline gives CDR1 GTSNPN, CDR2 SVGIG (reference sequence). V was clipped by 3 bases and J by 7 bases, with 12 bases between them. CDR3 region: CAWSLGRVEAFF. CDR3 bases: TGTGCCTGGAGCCTAGGCAGGGTTGAAGCTTTCTTT.

This clone is a singleton in its sample. The V and J genes are TRBV18 and TRBJ1-1, with D possibly matching TRBD1 (6 bases). The V and J ends lost 5 bases and 4 bases respectively, with 20 bases between them. Looked up from germline, CDR1 is KGHSH and CDR2 is LQKENI. The CDR3 covers 16 residues. DNA for the CDR3: TGTGCCAGCTCAGCCTCAAAGGACAGCGCAACCACTGAAGCTTTCTTT. Amino acid sequence: CASSASKDSATTEAFF.

The chain combines TRBV9 with TRBJ2-1; 13 nucleotides align to TRBD2. Trimming removed 3 bases from V and 9 bases from J; junction bases left unmatched: 18. Germline-derived CDR1 and CDR2 are SGDLS and YYNGEE. This CDR3 spans 19 amino acids. CDR3 in DNA: TGTGCCAGCAGCGCCCCAACTAGCGGGACTAGCGGGACTCTTGGTGAGCAGTTCTTC. It encodes CASSAPTSGTSGTLGEQFF.

V gene TRBV9 combines with J gene TRBJ2-1; 11 bases match TRBD2. The trim removed 2 bases at V and 7 bases at J, leaving 5 bases unmatched. This CDR3 has 15 amino acids. Looked up from germline, CDR1 is SGDLS and CDR2 is YYNGEE. The CDR3 bases are TGTGCCAGCAGCGTTTTAGCGGGAGGGGGTAATGAGCAGTTCTTC. The encoded protein is CASSVLAGGGNEQFF.

This rearrangement joins TRBV6-5 to TRBJ2-3, with a tentative D call TRBD1 (5 bases). Trimming shortened V by 0 bases and J by 4 bases, and 11 bases separated the two germline ends. The CDR3 runs 15 residues. The germline CDR1 and CDR2 sequences are MNHEY and SVGAGI. The CDR3 sequence is CASSYSQGLADTQYF. In DNA form, the CDR3 reads TGTGCCAGCAGTTACTCTCAGGGCCTCGCAGATACGCAGTATTTT.

The chain carries TRBV5-1 and TRBJ2-5, with D perhaps TRBD2 (5 bases). This CDR3 is 15 amino acids long. The germline V and J ends were trimmed by 0 bases and 4 bases, with 13 bases remaining between them. Germline V CDR1 and CDR2: SGHRS, YFSETQ. The CDR3 is CASSLVGEPTETQYF. CDR3 DNA sequence: TGCGCCAGCAGCTTGGTGGGAGAGCCCACAGAGACCCAGTACTTC.

The CDR3, as DNA: TGTGCCAGCAGTCACACAGGGTATTTTATGAGGGCCAACGTCCTGACTTTC. This gives the protein CASSHTGYFMRANVLTF. This rearrangement joins TRBV6-6 to TRBJ2-6, with a possible D match to TRBD1 (6 bases). Per the germline V gene, CDR1 is MNHNY and CDR2 is SVGAGI (reference sequence). V was pared by 5 bases and J by 5 bases, with 19 bases between. The CDR3 loop spans 17 amino acids.

The J gene is TRBJ1-2, the V gene TRBV23-1; the D is unclear. TRBV23-1 is known as an ORF, though its function is uncertain. The CDR3 is 14 residues long. Trimming took off 0 bases at V and 5 bases at J, with 10 bases between the two ends. The CDR3 DNA follows: TGCGCCAGCAGTCAATCGCGACACGGTTATGGCTACACCTTC. This encodes CASSQSRHGYGYTF.

The rearrangement joins TRBV5-5 to TRBJ2-1; D uncertain. Germline-derived CDR1 and CDR2 are SGHKS and YYEKEE (reference sequence). Trimming shortened V by 0 bases and J by 0 bases, and 13 bases separated the two germline ends. This CDR3 has 17 amino acids. CDR3 bases: TGTGCCAGCAGCTTGGCCCCAGCGCCTAGCTCCTACAATGAGCAGTTCTTC. The encoded protein is CASSLAPAPSSYNEQFF.

The rearrangement links TRBV27 to TRBJ2-4; 14 bases map to TRBD2. The germline V gene encodes CDR1 MNHEY and CDR2 SMNVEV (reference sequence). The CDR3 is 19 residues long. Trimming removed 6 bases from V and 2 bases from J; junction bases left unmatched: 12. For the CDR3, the DNA is TGTGCCAGCAGCGCACCGGGACTAGCGGGAGCCCCGTCCAAAAACATTCAGTACTTC. Translated: CASSAPGLAGAPSKNIQYF.

V and J are TRBV27 and TRBJ2-1, with D perhaps TRBD1 (5 bases). The CDR3 spans 13 residues. Germline CDR1 MNHEY, CDR2 SMNVEV (reference sequence). V was trimmed by 6 bases and J by 4 bases, leaving 10 bases between them. The CDR3 sequence: CASSDSTYNEQFF. The CDR3 DNA sequence: TGTGCCAGCAGCGACAGTACGTACAATGAGCAGTTCTTC.

The V and J genes are TRBV6-1 and TRBJ1-2; 7 nucleotides agree with TRBD1. The CDR3 loop spans 14 amino acids. V dropped 5 bases and J dropped 3; count of bases not matched to a gene: 6. The germline V gene has CDR1 MNHNS and CDR2 SASEGT. CDR3 in amino acids: CASSLEGADYGYTF. The DNA of the CDR3 is TGTGCCAGCAGTTTAGAGGGGGCTGACTATGGCTACACCTTC.

This clone was observed a single time. J is TRBJ1-1 and V is TRBV3-1 (or the pseudogene TRBV3-2); no reliable D call. The germline gives CDR1 LGHDT, CDR2 YNNKEL (reference sequence). With 2 bases removed from V and 1 base from J, the gap between germline ends came to 14 bases. This CDR3 is 16 amino acids long. CDR3 DNA: TGTGCCAGCAGCCAATATCTGACGGGAGGGAACACTGAAGCTTTCTTT. Its translation: CASSQYLTGGNTEAFF.

J is TRBJ2-7 and V is TRBV6-5; 9 nucleotides match TRBD2. V was clipped by 4 bases and J by 0 bases; unmatched bases: 7. From germline, CDR1 is MNHEY and CDR2 SVGAGI. The CDR3 covers 16 residues. For the CDR3, the DNA is TGTGCCAGCAGTTCCACCGGGACTAGCAACTCCTACGAGCAGTACTTC. As protein: CASSSTGTSNSYEQYF.

The rearrangement joins TRBV6-5 to TRBJ1-4; TRBD1 aligns across 8 bases. CDR3 size: 15 residues. The germline V gene encodes CDR1 MNHEY and CDR2 SVGAGI. V was clipped by 4 bases and J by 4 bases; unmatched bases: 5. The CDR3: CASSSQGADNEKLFF. The CDR3 DNA reads as TGTGCCAGCAGTTCTCAGGGGGCTGATAATGAAAAACTGTTTTTT.

With regard to this clone: Other DNA sequences in this sample translate to the same CDR3. CDR3 DNA sequence: TGCAGCGTTGTTTGGGCGTGGACAGGGACGAGGGAGACCCAGTACTTC. Residues: CSVVWAWTGTRETQYF. The chain carries TRBV29-1 and TRBJ2-5; 8 bases match TRBD1. The germline V gene has CDR1 SQVTM and CDR2 ANQGSEA. This CDR3 contains 16 residues. Trimming at V came to 4 bases and at J to 5 bases, leaving 15 bases not matched to a gene. The whole variable domain, remainder taken from reference TRBV29-1 and TRBJ2-5, is SAVISQKPSRDICQRGTSLTIQCQVDSQVTMMFWYRQQPGQSLTLIATANQGSEATYESGFVIDKFPISRPNLTFSTLTVSNMSPEDSSIYLCSVVWAWTGTRETQYFGPGTRLLVL.

In regard to this clone: The same CDR3 can be traced to other DNA sequences in this sample. The genes are TRBV18 and TRBJ2-5, with 9 bases that match TRBD2. The CDR3 consists of 15 residues. CDR1 and CDR2 (germline): KGHSH, LQKENI. V gave up 2 bases and J gave up 5 bases; unmatched junction bases: 6. The chain's CDR3 is CASSPFSGSGETQYF. The CDR3 DNA sequence: TGTGCCAGCTCACCATTTAGCGGGAGTGGTGAGACCCAGTACTTC.

V and J are TRBV19 and TRBJ2-7; D is perhaps TRBD2 (6 bases). Germline V gives CDR1 LNHDA, CDR2 SQIVND (reference sequence). Trimming left V 6 bases short and J 0 bases short, with 15 bases between. The CDR3 runs 15 residues. CDR3 amino acids: CASSSWDSSSYEQYF. The CDR3 nucleotides read TGTGCCAGTAGCTCCTGGGACTCGTCCTCCTACGAGCAGTACTTC.

The chain is built from TRBV15 and TRBJ2-1, with TRBD1 matching 11 bases. Germline V CDR1 and CDR2: LNHNV, YYDKDF (reference sequence). This CDR3 region has 15 residues. The V and J ends lost 8 bases and 8 bases, in that order; junction bases with no gene match: 11. The CDR3 DNA reads TGTGCCACCCGTTCCGGGACAGGGGGTTGGGATGAGCAGTTCTTC. It specifies CATRSGTGGWDEQFF.

V and J are TRBV11-3 and TRBJ2-7; weak D call: TRBD1 (5 bases). CDR3 length: 13 amino acids. The germline CDR1 and CDR2 sequences are SGHNT and YENEEA. V was trimmed by 5 bases and J by 0 bases, leaving 8 bases between them. CDR3 nucleotides: TGTGCCAGCAGCGACAGCCTCTCCTACGAGCAGTACTTC. Translated, it gives CASSDSLSYEQYF.